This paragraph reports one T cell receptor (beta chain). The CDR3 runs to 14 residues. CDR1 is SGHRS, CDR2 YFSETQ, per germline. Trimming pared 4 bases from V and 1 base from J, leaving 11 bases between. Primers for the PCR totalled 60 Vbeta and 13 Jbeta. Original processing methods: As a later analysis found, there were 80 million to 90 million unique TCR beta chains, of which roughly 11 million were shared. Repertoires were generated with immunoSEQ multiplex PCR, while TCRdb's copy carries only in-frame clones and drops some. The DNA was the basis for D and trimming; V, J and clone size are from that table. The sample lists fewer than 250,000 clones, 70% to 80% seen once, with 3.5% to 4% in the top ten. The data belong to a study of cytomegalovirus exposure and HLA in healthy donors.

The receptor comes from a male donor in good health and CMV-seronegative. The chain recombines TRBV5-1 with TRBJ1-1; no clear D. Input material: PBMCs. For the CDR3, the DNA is TGCGCCAGCAGCCTCATCGCAGGGAACACTGAAGCTTTCTTT. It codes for CASSLIAGNTEAFF.